What follows are 18 T cell receptor beta chains derived from one specimen sequenced in a study of blood T cell repertoires in COVID-19. TCRdb's copy holds only in-frame clones and misses some; the assay was immunoSEQ multiplex PCR. The repertoire includes about 300,000 clones, approximately 82% of them detected once, and roughly 1.1% sits in the top ten. Sequenced material: peripheral blood. These TCRs come from a woman in her 50s with acute or convalescent COVID-19.

The gene calls are TRBV7-9 and TRBJ2-1; 10 nucleotides line up with TRBD2. The J segment lost 3 bases and the V segment lost 6 bases, leaving 2 bases of the junction unmatched. Germline assignment: CDR1 SEHNR and CDR2 FQNEAQ (reference sequence). The CDR3 length is 14 residues. DNA of the CDR3: TGTGCCAGCAGATCTAGCGGGAGCTACAATGAGCAGTTCTTC. It translates to CASRSSGSYNEQFF.

This clone came up once. The chain recombines TRBV9 with TRBJ1-1, with D possibly matching TRBD1 (6 bases). The CDR3 has 16 amino acids. Germline V gene sequence: CDR1 SGDLS, CDR2 YYNGEE. With 2 bases removed from V and 5 bases from J, the gap between germline ends came to 19 bases. The CDR3 DNA is TGTGCCAGCAGCGTTTCAGCGGGGGGCGCGGGGACTGAAGCTTTCTTT. This encodes CASSVSAGGAGTEAFF.

The rearrangement uses TRBV3-1 (or the pseudogene TRBV3-2) and TRBJ1-5; the D is unclear. Looked up from germline, CDR1 is LGHDT and CDR2 is YNNKEL (reference sequence). Trimming took 3 bases from V and 2 from J, leaving 11 bases between them. This CDR3 comprises 15 residues. The CDR3 loop is CASSHTAQGNQPQHF. In nucleotides, the CDR3 is TGTGCCAGCAGCCACACTGCTCAGGGCAATCAGCCCCAGCATTTT.

This chain links TRBV7-2 with TRBJ2-3, with a tentative D call TRBD2 (5 bases). V lost 3 bases, J lost 5 bases, and 9 bases lay in between. The CDR3 contains 13 residues. Germline V gene data show CDR1 as SGHTA and CDR2 as FQGNSA. CDR3 in DNA: TGTGCCAGCAGCTTCGTCCGGGGAGATACGCAGTATTTT. Its translation is CASSFVRGDTQYF.

This sequence joins TRBV2 and TRBJ1-2; D unresolved. The CDR3 runs to 13 residues. The V end lost 8 bases, the J end lost 3 bases, and 13 bases lay between the germline ends. Germline CDR1 and CDR2: SNHLY and FYNNEI. CDR3 bases: TGTGCCAGCGGGCGGGGAGAGGACTATGGCTACACCTTC. This codes for CASGRGEDYGYTF. The entire variable domain, with the rest obtained from reference TRBV2 and TRBJ1-2, is as follows: EPEVTQTPSHQVTQMGQEVILRCVPISNHLYFYWYRQILGQKVEFLVSFYNNEISEKSEIFDDQFSVERPDGSNFTLKIRSTKLEDSAMYFCASGRGEDYGYTFGSGTRLTVV.

The chain couples TRBV4-1 to TRBJ2-2, with D possibly matching TRBD2 (6 bases). This CDR3 spans 17 amino acids. The ends were cut back, 4 bases at V and 4 bases at J, with 19 bases in the middle. Germline CDR1 and CDR2: MGHRA and YSYEKL. The CDR3 loop reads CASSLRTGTAGTGELFF. The DNA for the CDR3 is TGCGCCAGCAGCCTAAGAACCGGGACTGCGGGCACCGGGGAGCTGTTTTTT.

V gene TRBV30 combines with J gene TRBJ2-4; the D is unclear. The CDR3 is 14 residues long. CDR1 is GTSNPN and CDR2 is SVGIG in the germline V gene (reference sequence). Trimming shortened V by 5 bases and J by 0 bases, and 11 bases separated the two germline ends. The CDR3 is CAWGTVLAKNIQYF. CDR3 nucleotides: TGTGCCTGGGGAACAGTTCTAGCCAAAAACATTCAGTACTTC.

The rearrangement joins TRBV24-1 to TRBJ2-2, with 8 bases lining up with TRBD1. The CDR3 consists of 17 residues. Germline loops: CDR1 KGHDR, CDR2 SFDVKD. With V trimmed by 2 bases and J by 1 base, 5 bases remained unmatched. CDR3 in amino acids: CATSDYSGTGNTGELFF. The CDR3 bases are TGTGCCACCAGTGATTACTCCGGGACAGGGAACACCGGGGAGCTGTTTTTT.

This clone occurred once. V and J are TRBV7-2 and TRBJ2-1, with 8 positions matching TRBD1. Germline V gives CDR1 SGHTA, CDR2 FQGNSA. The V gene end was trimmed by 5 bases and the J gene end by 11 bases; junction bases not matched to a gene: 11. This CDR3 is 14 amino acids long. The CDR3: CASSPSQGGIKQFF. The CDR3 coding sequence is TGTGCCAGCAGCCCCTCACAGGGGGGTATTAAGCAGTTCTTC.

V and J are TRBV5-5 and TRBJ1-5; perhaps TRBD1 as D (5 bases). Per the germline V gene, CDR1 is SGHKS and CDR2 is YYEKEE (reference sequence). Trimming removed 3 bases from V and 3 bases from J, with 13 bases in between. The CDR3 totals 15 residues. Written as DNA, the CDR3 is TGTGCCAGCAGCTATGGGACGGGAGACAATCAGCCCCAGCATTTT. Translated: CASSYGTGDNQPQHF.

The V and J genes are TRBV7-2 and TRBJ2-1; 9 positions agree with TRBD1. The length of the CDR3 is 15 residues. V was clipped by 5 bases and J by 6 bases; unmatched bases: 8. Germline CDR1 and CDR2: SGHTA and FQGNSA. Here the CDR3 reads CASSVPGQGFNEQFF. DNA of the CDR3: TGTGCCAGCAGCGTACCGGGACAGGGTTTCAATGAGCAGTTCTTC.

The CDR3 DNA follows: TGTGCCAGCAGAACGGACAGGGGACCCTACGAGCAGTACGTC. Its protein is CASRTDRGPYEQYV. The J gene is TRBJ2-7, the V gene TRBV6-5; 9 nucleotides agree with TRBD1. Germline V gives CDR1 MNHEY, CDR2 SVGAGI. V lost 6 bases, J lost 2 bases, and 5 bases stayed unmatched. The CDR3 is 14 amino acids.

This chain connects TRBV5-1 to TRBJ2-2, with D possibly matching TRBD1 (6 bases). Trimming removed 0 bases from V and 3 bases from J, with 9 bases in between. The CDR3 sequence is 15 residues long. CDR1 and CDR2 (germline): SGHRS, YFSETQ. This CDR3 reads CASSLAGADTGELFF. Written as DNA, the CDR3 is TGCGCCAGCAGCTTGGCAGGGGCGGACACCGGGGAGCTGTTTTTT. The full variable domain, its missing parts supplied by reference TRBV5-1 and TRBJ2-2, is KAGVTQTPRYLIKTRGQQVTLSCSPISGHRSVSWYQQTPGQGLQFLFEYFSETQRNKGNFPGRFSGRQFSNSRSEMNVSTLELGDSALYLCASSLAGADTGELFFGEGSRLTVL.

This clone was recorded a few times. V usage is TRBV24-1 and J usage is TRBJ1-3, with 8 positions matching TRBD1. The CDR3 consists of 15 residues. J lost 7 bases, V lost 3 bases, and 7 bases had no gene match. Looked up from germline, CDR1 is KGHDR and CDR2 is SFDVKD. CDR3: CATSDPRDRGNTIYF. Written as DNA, the CDR3 is TGTGCCACCAGTGATCCGAGAGACAGGGGTAACACCATATATTTT.

The table lists this clone with a count of one. The chain couples TRBV5-4 to TRBJ1-2, with D tentatively TRBD1 (6 bases). Trimming took 0 bases from V and 6 from J, leaving 21 bases between them. The CDR3 consists of 17 residues. Germline V lookup: CDR1 SGHNT, CDR2 YYREEE (reference sequence). The CDR3 DNA is TGTGCCAGCAGCTTGGGTTCCCGGGAACTGGGGGCGAATGGCTACACCTTC. This encodes CASSLGSRELGANGYTF. Using reference TRBV5-4 and TRBJ1-2 for the parts outside the CDR3, the full variable domain is ETGVTQSPTHLIKTRGQQVTLRCSSQSGHNTVSWYQQALGQGPQFIFQYYREEENGRGNFPPRFSGLQFPNYSSELNVNALELDDSALYLCASSLGSRELGANGYTFGSGTRLTVV.

The rearrangement joins TRBV4-3 to TRBJ1-2; D gene uncertain. This CDR3 comprises 15 residues. Trimming removed 0 bases at V and 3 bases at J, with 11 bases between. Germline V gene sequence: CDR1 LGHNA, CDR2 YSLEER. Here the CDR3 DNA reads TGCGCCAGCAGCCAAGATACTAGGGTGTACTATGGCTACACCTTC. This encodes CASSQDTRVYYGYTF.

This clone occurred many times. At the DNA level, this CDR3 is encoded by other sequences in the same sample as well. The rearrangement uses TRBV3-1 (or the pseudogene TRBV3-2) and TRBJ1-2, with 8 bases identical to TRBD1. This CDR3 is 13 amino acids long. Germline lookup yields CDR1 LGHDT and CDR2 YNNKEL (reference sequence). V trimming: 3 bases; J trimming: 4 bases; junction bases outside the gene matches: 1. The CDR3 DNA sequence: TGTGCCAGCAGCCAGACAGGGGCCTATGGCTACACCTTC. It yields the protein CASSQTGAYGYTF.

The J gene is TRBJ1-1, the V gene TRBV9; possibly TRBD1 for D (5 bases). V was trimmed by 0 bases and J by 3 bases, leaving 9 bases between them. The germline V gene encodes CDR1 SGDLS and CDR2 YYNGEE. The CDR3 runs 14 residues. The CDR3 coding sequence is TGTGCCAGCAGCGTAGTGGGGGGGTACACTGAAGCTTTCTTT. It yields the protein CASSVVGGYTEAFF.